These T cell receptor beta chains were read from a single sample in a study of molecular identifiers for immune sequencing clone quantification. TCRdb used MiXCR to reprocess the PCR reads, holding one entry per CDR3 protein. The sample shows 30,000 to 40,000 distinct CDR3 sequences, under 20% of them seen only once. Sequences were obtained from naive CD8+ T cells from blood, with Jurkat cell RNA spiked in. The receptor source for this set is a human donor in good health. Some libraries in this study had Jurkat cell RNA spiked in. The CDR3 runs from the conserved cysteine through the conserved F or W. The order of the fields is D gene, V gene, J gene, clone size, CDR3 protein, CDR3 DNA. A D gene is named only where the DNA matches it firmly. Clone size appears in some rows only: once, few, many, or a class for an expanded clone.

.,TRBV2,TRBJ2-1,few,CASSENYYNEQFF,TGTGCCAGCAGTGAGAATTACTACAATGAGCAGTTCTTC
.,TRBV5-6,TRBJ2-7,few,CASSLVGGRMDEQYF,TGTGCCAGCAGCTTGGTGGGGGGGCGCATGGACGAGCAGTACTTC
.,TRBV7-9,TRBJ2-1,many,CASRPDPGSYNEQFF,TGTGCCAGCAGACCCGACCCAGGCTCCTACAATGAGCAGTTCTTC
.,TRBV4-3,TRBJ2-6,few,CASSQDWEGLGTGTLDGANVLTF,TGCGCCAGCAGCCAAGATTGGGAAGGACTAGGGACAGGAACCCTTGACGGGGCCAACGTCCTGACTTTC
TRBD2,TRBV7-9,TRBJ2-1,many,CASSPSGGSYNEQFF,TGTGCCAGCAGTCCTAGCGGGGGGTCCTACAATGAGCAGTTCTTC
.,TRBV12-3/TRBV12-4,TRBJ2-3,many,CASRLGSNADTQYF,TGTGCCAGCAGGCTGGGCAGTAACGCAGATACGCAGTATTTT
.,TRBV6-5,TRBJ1-5,many,CASSYGGLANQPQHF,TGTGCCAGCAGTTACGGCGGTTTAGCAAATCAGCCCCAGCATTTT
.,TRBV29-1,TRBJ2-1,few,CSVVPDSRNEQFF,TGCAGCGTTGTACCGGACAGCAGAAATGAGCAGTTCTTC
TRBD2,TRBV10-1,TRBJ2-3,many,CASSPRAGAGDTQYF,TGCGCCAGCAGCCCTAGAGCGGGGGCCGGGGATACGCAGTATTTT
.,TRBV27,TRBJ2-7,many,CASSLGALTYEQYF,TGTGCCAGCAGTTTGGGGGCCTTGACCTACGAGCAGTACTTC
TRBD2,TRBV4-3,TRBJ2-3,many,CASSQDRGGGGADTQYF,TGCGCCAGCAGCCAAGATCGTGGCGGGGGGGGGGCAGATACGCAGTATTTT
TRBD2,TRBV27,TRBJ2-3,many,CASSLLAGTSTQYF,TGTGCCAGCAGTTTATTAGCGGGAACGAGTACGCAGTATTTT
TRBD2,TRBV7-9,TRBJ2-1,many,CASSFVLAAYNEQFF,TGTGCCAGCAGCTTCGTACTAGCGGCCTACAATGAGCAGTTCTTC
.,TRBV19,TRBJ2-7,.,CASSPTGTVTYERYF,TGTGCCAGTAGTCCGACCGGGACTGTTACCTACGAGCGGTACTTC
.,TRBV4-1,TRBJ2-7,many,CASSPTYRVEQYF,TGCGCCAGCAGCCCAACATACAGGGTCGAGCAGTACTTC
TRBD1,TRBV28,TRBJ2-3,many,CASSLSRTGLAQYF,TGTGCCAGCAGTTTATCCCGGACAGGGCTGGCGCAGTATTTT
.,TRBV27,TRBJ2-6,many,CASSLAGSGANVLTF,TGTGCCAGCAGTTTAGCAGGGTCTGGGGCCAACGTCCTGACTTTC
.,TRBV20-1,TRBJ2-3,many,CSAREANTDTQYF,TGCAGTGCTAGAGAAGCGAACACAGATACGCAGTATTTT
.,TRBV4-3,TRBJ2-2,.,CAGSQEEETLAGELFF,TGCGCCGGCAGCCAAGAAGAGGAAACCTTGGCCGGGGAGCTGTTTTTT
.,TRBV2,TRBJ2-1,.,CASSVRGGDGNEQFF,TGTGCCAGCAGTGTTAGGGGGGGCGACGGTAATGAGCAGTTCTTC
.,TRBV20-1,TRBJ2-3,.,CSARGIGDGSTDTQYF,TGCAGCGCTAGAGGAATTGGGGACGGGAGCACAGATACGCAGTATTTT
TRBD1,TRBV6-1,TRBJ1-4,.,CASGDRGVEKLFF,TGTGCCAGCGGGGACAGGGGGGTAGAAAAACTGTTTTTT
TRBD1,TRBV12-3/TRBV12-4,TRBJ1-2,.,CASRTGTDIGYGYTF,TGTGCCAGCAGGACCGGGACAGATATTGGGTATGGCTACACCTTC
.,TRBV9,TRBJ2-6,many,CASSANPGDAGANVLTF,TGTGCCAGCAGCGCAAACCCAGGGGATGCTGGGGCCAACGTCCTGACTTTC
.,TRBV20-1,TRBJ2-7,.,CSASGGRTPRRSYEQYF,TGCAGTGCTTCTGGAGGTAGAACCCCACGCCGCTCCTACGAGCAGTACTTC
.,TRBV4-3,TRBJ2-7,many,CASSQDGGRGREQYF,TGCGCCAGCAGCCAAGACGGAGGGCGGGGGCGGGAGCAGTACTTC
.,TRBV2,TRBJ1-1,many,CASNVWGPPEAFF,TGTGCCAGCAACGTTTGGGGGCCCCCTGAAGCTTTCTTT
.,TRBV5-1,TRBJ2-7,many,CASSLGGGNEQYF,TGCGCCAGCAGCTTGGGTGGGGGTAACGAGCAGTACTTC
.,TRBV7-9,TRBJ2-1,few,CASSYSVDEQFF,TGTGCCAGCAGCTACTCCGTCGATGAGCAGTTCTTC
.,TRBV20-1,TRBJ2-1,few,CSARGTFYNEQFF,TGCAGTGCTAGAGGGACTTTCTACAATGAGCAGTTCTTC
TRBD2,TRBV11-2,TRBJ2-1,many,CASSLGRGRSYNEQFF,TGTGCCAGCAGCTTAGGGCGCGGGAGATCCTACAATGAGCAGTTCTTC
TRBD2,TRBV7-9,TRBJ2-3,many,CASSLAIETSGRFADTQYF,TGTGCCAGCAGCTTAGCGATAGAGACTAGCGGGAGGTTCGCAGATACGCAGTATTTT
TRBD2,TRBV2,TRBJ2-7,few,CASRGQGGYEQYF,TGTGCCAGCAGGGGTCAGGGAGGGTACGAGCAGTACTTC
TRBD1,TRBV20-1,TRBJ2-3,many,CSAYPDRGPGDTQYF,TGCAGTGCTTACCCGGACAGGGGGCCGGGAGATACGCAGTATTTT
.,TRBV5-1,TRBJ1-1,many,CASSLDGVYSTEAFF,TGCGCCAGCAGCTTGGATGGGGTCTATAGCACTGAAGCTTTCTTT
.,TRBV7-9,TRBJ1-1,few,CASSLYPSEAFF,TGTGCCAGCAGCTTATACCCATCTGAAGCTTTCTTT
TRBD1,TRBV5-4,TRBJ2-5,many,CASSQGTEQETQYF,TGTGCCAGCAGCCAAGGGACAGAGCAAGAGACCCAGTACTTC
.,TRBV27,TRBJ1-3,many,CASSLSGRGTIYF,TGTGCCAGCAGTTTATCTGGGCGCGGAACCATATATTTT
.,TRBV10-1,TRBJ2-3,many,CASSPSWQESTDTQYF,TGCGCCAGCAGTCCGTCGTGGCAGGAGAGCACAGATACGCAGTATTTT
.,TRBV10-2,TRBJ2-1,once,CASSAGPVRGYEQFF,TGCGCCAGCAGTGCGGGACCTGTGAGGGGTTATGAGCAGTTCTTC
.,TRBV5-1,TRBJ1-1,many,CASSLIGQMEAEAFF,TGCGCCAGCAGCTTGATTGGGCAGATGGAGGCTGAAGCTTTCTTT
.,TRBV7-9,TRBJ1-4,many,CASSPGEASTNEKLFF,TGTGCCAGCAGCCCTGGGGAGGCATCAACTAATGAAAAACTGTTTTTT
.,TRBV29-1,TRBJ2-6,many,CSAGADLSGANVLTF,TGCAGCGCCGGGGCGGACCTCTCTGGGGCCAACGTCCTGACTTTC
.,TRBV11-2,TRBJ2-3,many,CASSLVPGANADTQYF,TGTGCCAGCAGCTTAGTGCCAGGGGCTAACGCAGATACGCAGTATTTT
.,TRBV28,TRBJ2-3,many,CASSLFAQHTDTQYF,TGTGCCAGCAGTTTGTTCGCACAGCACACAGATACGCAGTATTTT
TRBD1,TRBV6-5,TRBJ2-5,many,CASSDRDRGLPETQYF,TGTGCCAGCAGTGACCGGGACAGGGGGCTCCCGGAGACCCAGTACTTC
.,TRBV7-9,TRBJ2-3,many,CASSLAVGEPDTQYF,TGTGCCAGCAGCTTAGCAGTCGGAGAGCCAGATACGCAGTATTTT
.,TRBV6-2/TRBV6-3,TRBJ2-5,many,CASSEHQGLRLQTQYF,TGTGCCAGCAGTGAGCACCAGGGCCTCCGGTTGCAGACCCAGTACTTC
.,TRBV7-9,TRBJ1-1,many,CASRGGYTEAFF,TGTGCCAGCAGAGGGGGGTACACTGAAGCTTTCTTT
.,TRBV19,TRBJ2-3,many,CASSIGVDTQYF,TGTGCCAGTAGTATTGGTGTAGATACGCAGTATTTT
TRBD2,TRBV28,TRBJ2-2,.,CASNSGSWTGELFF,TGTGCCAGCAACAGCGGGAGTTGGACCGGGGAGCTGTTTTTT
TRBD1,TRBV19,TRBJ1-5,many,CASSLGTGGNQPQHF,TGTGCCAGTAGTCTGGGGACAGGGGGCAATCAGCCCCAGCATTTT
.,TRBV13,TRBJ2-1,few,CASSLSVLRGPYNEQFF,TGTGCCAGCAGCTTGAGTGTTCTCAGGGGCCCCTACAATGAGCAGTTCTTC
.,TRBV25-1,TRBJ2-2,many,CASSEYNGPTGELFF,TGTGCCAGCAGTGAATATAACGGGCCTACCGGGGAGCTGTTTTTT
TRBD1,TRBV28,TRBJ1-4,many,CATKGGGGKLFF,TGTGCCACCAAGGGAGGGGGCGGAAAACTGTTTTTT
.,TRBV20-1,TRBJ2-5,many,CSARDSGLTSETQYF,TGCAGTGCTAGAGATAGTGGACTAACCTCTGAGACCCAGTACTTC
.,TRBV27,TRBJ2-5,many,CASSLHPRLKETQYF,TGTGCCAGCAGTTTGCACCCGAGATTGAAAGAGACCCAGTACTTC
.,TRBV28,TRBJ2-7,many,CASSLWAGAYEQYF,TGTGCCAGCAGTTTATGGGCAGGGGCCTACGAGCAGTACTTC
.,TRBV20-1,TRBJ2-7,few,CSARDRGAPSYEQYF,TGCAGTGCTAGAGATAGAGGGGCCCCCTCCTACGAGCAGTACTTC
TRBD1,TRBV28,TRBJ1-5,many,CASREDRAPQPQHF,TGTGCCAGCAGGGAAGACAGGGCCCCTCAGCCCCAGCATTTT